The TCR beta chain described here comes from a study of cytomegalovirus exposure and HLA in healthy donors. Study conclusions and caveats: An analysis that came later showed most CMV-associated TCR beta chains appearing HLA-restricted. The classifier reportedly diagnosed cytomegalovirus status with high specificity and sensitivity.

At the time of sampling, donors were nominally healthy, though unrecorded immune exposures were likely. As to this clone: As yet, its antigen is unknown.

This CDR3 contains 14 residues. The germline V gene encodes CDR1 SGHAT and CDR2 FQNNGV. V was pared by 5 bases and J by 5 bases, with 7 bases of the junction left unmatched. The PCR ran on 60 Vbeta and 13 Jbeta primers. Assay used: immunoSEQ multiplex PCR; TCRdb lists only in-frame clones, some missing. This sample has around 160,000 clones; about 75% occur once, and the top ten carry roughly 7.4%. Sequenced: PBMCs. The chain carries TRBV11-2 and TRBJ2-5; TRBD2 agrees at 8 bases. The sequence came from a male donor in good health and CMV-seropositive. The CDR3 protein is CASSPRASGETQYF. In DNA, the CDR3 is TGTGCCAGCAGCCCCCGGGCTAGCGGGGAGACCCAGTACTTC.